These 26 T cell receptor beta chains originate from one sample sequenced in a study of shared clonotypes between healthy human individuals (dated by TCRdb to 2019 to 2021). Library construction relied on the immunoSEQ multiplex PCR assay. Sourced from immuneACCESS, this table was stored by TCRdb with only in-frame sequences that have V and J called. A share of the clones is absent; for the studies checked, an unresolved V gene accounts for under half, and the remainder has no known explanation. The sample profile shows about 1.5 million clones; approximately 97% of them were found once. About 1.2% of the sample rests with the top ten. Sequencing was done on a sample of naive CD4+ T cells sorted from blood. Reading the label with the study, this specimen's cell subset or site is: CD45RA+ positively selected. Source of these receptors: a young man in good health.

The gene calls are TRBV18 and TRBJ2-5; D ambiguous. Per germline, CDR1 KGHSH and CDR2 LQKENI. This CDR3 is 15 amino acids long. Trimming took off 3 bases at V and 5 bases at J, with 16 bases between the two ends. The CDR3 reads CASSPSTDSGETQYF. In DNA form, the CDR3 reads TGTGCCAGCTCACCCTCTACCGACTCCGGGGAGACCCAGTACTTC.

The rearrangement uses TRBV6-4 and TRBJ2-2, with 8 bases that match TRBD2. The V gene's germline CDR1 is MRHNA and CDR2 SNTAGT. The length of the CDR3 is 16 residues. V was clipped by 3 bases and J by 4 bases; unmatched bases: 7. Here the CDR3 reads CASSELAVVGTGELFF. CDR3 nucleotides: TGTGCCAGCAGTGAACTAGCGGTAGTGGGCACCGGGGAGCTGTTTTTT.

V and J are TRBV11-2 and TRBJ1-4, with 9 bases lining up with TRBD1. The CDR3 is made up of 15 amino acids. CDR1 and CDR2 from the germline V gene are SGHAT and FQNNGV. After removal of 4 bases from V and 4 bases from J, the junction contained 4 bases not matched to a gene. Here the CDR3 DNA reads TGTGCCAGCAGCTGGACAGGGGTCGTTAATGAAAAACTGTTTTTT. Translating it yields CASSWTGVVNEKLFF.

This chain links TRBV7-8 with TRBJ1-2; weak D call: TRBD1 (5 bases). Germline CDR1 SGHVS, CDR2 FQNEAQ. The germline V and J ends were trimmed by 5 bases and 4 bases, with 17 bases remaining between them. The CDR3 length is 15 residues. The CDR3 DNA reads TGTGCCAGCAGCCGCCGCGAGGGGTATAGCTATGGCTACACCTTC. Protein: CASSRREGYSYGYTF.

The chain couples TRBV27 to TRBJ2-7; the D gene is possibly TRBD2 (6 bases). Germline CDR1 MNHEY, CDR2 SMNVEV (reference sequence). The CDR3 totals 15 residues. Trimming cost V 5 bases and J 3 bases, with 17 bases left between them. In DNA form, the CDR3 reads TGTGCCAGCAGTCCCCTTCTGGAGGGGTACTACGAGCAGTACTTC. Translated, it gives CASSPLLEGYYEQYF.

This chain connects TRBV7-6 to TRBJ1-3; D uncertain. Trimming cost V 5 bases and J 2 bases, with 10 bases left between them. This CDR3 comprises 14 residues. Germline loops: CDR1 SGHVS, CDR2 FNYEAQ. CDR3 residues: CASSRSGTGNTIYF. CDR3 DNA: TGTGCCAGCAGCCGAAGTGGAACTGGAAACACCATATATTTT.

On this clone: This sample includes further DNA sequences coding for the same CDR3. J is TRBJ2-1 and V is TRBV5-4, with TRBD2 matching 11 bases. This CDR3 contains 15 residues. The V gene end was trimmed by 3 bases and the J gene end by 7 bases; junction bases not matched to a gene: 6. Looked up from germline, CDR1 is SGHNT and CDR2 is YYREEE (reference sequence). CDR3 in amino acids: CASSSGTSGNNEQFF. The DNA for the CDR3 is TGTGCCAGCAGCTCCGGGACTAGCGGAAATAATGAGCAGTTCTTC.

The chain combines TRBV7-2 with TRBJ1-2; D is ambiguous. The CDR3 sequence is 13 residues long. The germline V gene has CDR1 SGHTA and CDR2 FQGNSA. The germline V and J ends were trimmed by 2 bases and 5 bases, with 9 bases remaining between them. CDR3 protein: CASSLKRVYGYTF. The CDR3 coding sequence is TGTGCCAGCAGCTTAAAAAGGGTTTATGGCTACACCTTC.

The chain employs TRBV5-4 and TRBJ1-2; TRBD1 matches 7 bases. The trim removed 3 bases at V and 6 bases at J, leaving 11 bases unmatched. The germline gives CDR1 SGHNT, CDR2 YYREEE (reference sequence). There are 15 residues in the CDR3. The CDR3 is CASSSDRERRHGYTF. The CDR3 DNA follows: TGTGCCAGCAGCTCCGACAGGGAAAGACGGCATGGCTACACCTTC.

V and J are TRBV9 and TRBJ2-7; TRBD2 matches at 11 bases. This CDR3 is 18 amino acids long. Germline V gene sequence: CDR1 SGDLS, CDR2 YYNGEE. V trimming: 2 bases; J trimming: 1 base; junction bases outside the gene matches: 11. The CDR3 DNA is TGTGCCAGCAGCGTCGATATAGCGGGAGGGCAACATTCCTACGAGCAGTACTTC. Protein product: CASSVDIAGGQHSYEQYF.

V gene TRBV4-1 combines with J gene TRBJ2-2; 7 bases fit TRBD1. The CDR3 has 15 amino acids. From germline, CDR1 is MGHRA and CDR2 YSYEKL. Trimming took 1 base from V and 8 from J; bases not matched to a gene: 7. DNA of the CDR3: TGCGCCAGCAGCCAAGGAAGAGGGGGCTTGGGGGAGCTGTTTTTT. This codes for CASSQGRGGLGELFF.

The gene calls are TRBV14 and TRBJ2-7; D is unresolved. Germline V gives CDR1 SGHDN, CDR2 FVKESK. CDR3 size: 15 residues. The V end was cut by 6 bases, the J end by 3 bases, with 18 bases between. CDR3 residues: CASSHDHGLIYEQYF. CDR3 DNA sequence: TGTGCCAGCAGTCACGACCACGGCCTAATCTACGAGCAGTACTTC.

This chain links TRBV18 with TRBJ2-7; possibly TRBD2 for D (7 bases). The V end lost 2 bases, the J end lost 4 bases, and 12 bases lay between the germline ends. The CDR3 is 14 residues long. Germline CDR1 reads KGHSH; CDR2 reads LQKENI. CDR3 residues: CASSPIAGAYEQYF. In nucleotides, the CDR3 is TGTGCCAGCTCACCAATCGCGGGGGCTTACGAGCAGTACTTC. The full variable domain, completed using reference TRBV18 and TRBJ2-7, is NAGVMQNPRHLVRRRGQEARLRCSPMKGHSHVYWYRQLPEEGLKFMVYLQKENIIDESGMPKERFSAEFPKEGPSILRIQQVVRGDSAAYFCASSPIAGAYEQYFGPGTRLTVT.

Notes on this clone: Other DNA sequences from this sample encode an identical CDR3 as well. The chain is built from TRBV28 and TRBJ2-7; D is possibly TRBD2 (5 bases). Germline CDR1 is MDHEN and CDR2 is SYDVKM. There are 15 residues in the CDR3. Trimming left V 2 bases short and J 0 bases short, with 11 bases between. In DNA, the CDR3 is TGTGCCAGCAGTTTACTCGGGGAGAGCTCCTACGAGCAGTACTTC. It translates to CASSLLGESSYEQYF.

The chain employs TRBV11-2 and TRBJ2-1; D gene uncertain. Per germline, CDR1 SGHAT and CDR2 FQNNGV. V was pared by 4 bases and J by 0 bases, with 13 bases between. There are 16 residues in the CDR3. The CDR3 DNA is TGTGCCAGCAGCTCTCCTCGGGCCTACTCCTACAATGAGCAGTTCTTC. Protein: CASSSPRAYSYNEQFF.

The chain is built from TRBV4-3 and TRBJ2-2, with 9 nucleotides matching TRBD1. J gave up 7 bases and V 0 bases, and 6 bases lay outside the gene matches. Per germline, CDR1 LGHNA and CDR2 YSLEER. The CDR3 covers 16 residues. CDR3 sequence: CASSQDLGTGIGELFF. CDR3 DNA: TGCGCCAGCAGCCAAGATCTCGGGACAGGGATCGGGGAGCTGTTTTTT.

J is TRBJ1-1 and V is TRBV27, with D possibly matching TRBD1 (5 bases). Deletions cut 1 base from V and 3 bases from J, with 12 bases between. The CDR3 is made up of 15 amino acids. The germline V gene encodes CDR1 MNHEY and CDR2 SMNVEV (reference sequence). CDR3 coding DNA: TGTGCCAGCAGTTTATTCGGGGGTCGGTACACTGAAGCTTTCTTT. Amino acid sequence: CASSLFGGRYTEAFF.

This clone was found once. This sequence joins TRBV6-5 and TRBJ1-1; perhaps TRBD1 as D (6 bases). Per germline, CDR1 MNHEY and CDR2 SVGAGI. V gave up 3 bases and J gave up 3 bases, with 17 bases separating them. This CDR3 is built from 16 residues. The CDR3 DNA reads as TGTGCCAGCAGTTATGGCGGGGGGCGAGTGGACACTGAAGCTTTCTTT. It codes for CASSYGGGRVDTEAFF.

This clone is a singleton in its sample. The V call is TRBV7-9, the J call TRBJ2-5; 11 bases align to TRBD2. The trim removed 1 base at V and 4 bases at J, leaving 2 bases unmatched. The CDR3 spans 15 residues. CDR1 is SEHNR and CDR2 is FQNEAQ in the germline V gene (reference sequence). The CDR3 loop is CASSLVLAGAETQYF. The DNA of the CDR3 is TGTGCCAGCAGCTTAGTACTAGCGGGAGCAGAGACCCAGTACTTC.

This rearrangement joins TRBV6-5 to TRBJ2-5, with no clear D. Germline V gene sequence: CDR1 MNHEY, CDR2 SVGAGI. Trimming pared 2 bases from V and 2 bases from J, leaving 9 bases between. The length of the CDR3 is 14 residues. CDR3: CASSYGPRQETQYF. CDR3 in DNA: TGTGCCAGCAGTTACGGCCCGCGACAAGAGACCCAGTACTTC.

CDR3 sequence (DNA): TGTGCCATCAGCGCGACAGGGGTGAAGAACACTGAAGCTTTCTTT. Encoded protein: CAISATGVKNTEAFF. The chain recombines TRBV10-3 with TRBJ1-1, with 8 bases fitting TRBD1. CDR1 ENHRY and CDR2 SYGVKD come from the germline V gene. Trimming took 6 bases from V and 1 from J; bases not matched to a gene: 7. The CDR3 extends over 15 amino acids.

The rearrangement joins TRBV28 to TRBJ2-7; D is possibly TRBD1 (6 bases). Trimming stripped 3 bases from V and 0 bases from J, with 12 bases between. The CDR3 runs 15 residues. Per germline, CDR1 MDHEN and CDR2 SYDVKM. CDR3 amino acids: CASSFGQGFSYEQYF. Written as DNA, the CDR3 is TGTGCCAGCAGTTTTGGGCAGGGGTTCTCCTACGAGCAGTACTTC.

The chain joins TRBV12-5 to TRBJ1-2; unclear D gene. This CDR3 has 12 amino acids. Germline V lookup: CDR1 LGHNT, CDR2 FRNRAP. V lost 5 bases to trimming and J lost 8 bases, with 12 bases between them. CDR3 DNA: TGTGCTAGTGGTAGATCGGTTGGCGGCTACACCTTC. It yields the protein CASGRSVGGYTF.

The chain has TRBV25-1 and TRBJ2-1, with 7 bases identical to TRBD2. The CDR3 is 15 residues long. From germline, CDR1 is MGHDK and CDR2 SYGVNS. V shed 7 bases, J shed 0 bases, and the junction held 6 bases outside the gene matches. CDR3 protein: CASISSGVSYNEQFF. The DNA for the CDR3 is TGTGCCAGCATTTCTAGCGGAGTCTCCTACAATGAGCAGTTCTTC. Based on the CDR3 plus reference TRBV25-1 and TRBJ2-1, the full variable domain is EADIYQTPRYLVIGTGKKITLECSQTMGHDKMYWYQQDPGMELHLIHYSYGVNSTEKGDLSSESTVSRIRTEHFPLTLESARPSHTSQYLCASISSGVSYNEQFFGPGTRLTVL.

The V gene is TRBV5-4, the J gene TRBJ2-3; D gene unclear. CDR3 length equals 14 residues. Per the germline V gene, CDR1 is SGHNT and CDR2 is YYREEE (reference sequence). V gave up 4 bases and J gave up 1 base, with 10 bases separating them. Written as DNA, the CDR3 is TGTGCCAGCAGCCCCGCCACGGGCACAGATACGCAGTATTTT. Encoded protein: CASSPATGTDTQYF. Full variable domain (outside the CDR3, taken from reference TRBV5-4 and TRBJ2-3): ETGVTQSPTHLIKTRGQQVTLRCSSQSGHNTVSWYQQALGQGPQFIFQYYREEENGRGNFPPRFSGLQFPNYSSELNVNALELDDSALYLCASSPATGTDTQYFGPGTRLTVL.

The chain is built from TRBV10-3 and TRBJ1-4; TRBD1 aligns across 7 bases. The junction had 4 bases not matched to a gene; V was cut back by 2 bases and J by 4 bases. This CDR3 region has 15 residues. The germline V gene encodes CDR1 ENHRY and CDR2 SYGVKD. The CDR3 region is CAISERDRHNEKLFF. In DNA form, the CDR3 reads TGTGCCATCAGTGAGCGGGACAGACATAATGAAAAACTGTTTTTT.